These T cell receptor beta chains were read from a single sample in a study of T cell responses to AZD1222 COVID-19 vaccine. The method was immunoSEQ multiplex PCR; TCRdb's version includes in-frame clones alone and lacks a portion of them. Here the sample spans 150,000 to 200,000 clones, around 89% being singletons. The input for sequencing was peripheral blood, taken on day 0 of AZD1222 vaccination. These receptor sequences come from an adult in good health. The conserved cysteine and the conserved F or W are not part of the CDR3 here. D genes are given only for firm matches.

>TRBJ2-2|17|TRBV11-2|.
ASSSLRATNPLRAGELF
>TRBJ2-3|11|TRBV5-1|.
ASSLQGTDTQY
>TRBJ2-1|14|TRBV4-1|.
ASSQESTLRYNEQF
>TRBJ2-3|12|TRBV5-1|.
ASSLSQAGDTQY
>TRBJ1-5|16|TRBV7-2|.
ASSLAGGTGSLQRPQH
>TRBJ2-1|10|TRBV6-5|.
ASSYSVYEQF
>TRBJ2-5|12|TRBV5-6|.
ASTFTGAEQTQY
>TRBJ2-2|12|TRBV6-4|TRBD1
ASRIYRGTGELF
>TRBJ1-2|13|TRBV24-1|TRBD1
ATSDTGTGNYGYT
>TRBJ2-7|13|TRBV11-1|.
ASSLAQTEIYEQY
>TRBJ2-4|10|TRBV12-3/TRBV12-4|.
ASSPNAVLKY
>TRBJ1-3|15|TRBV6-2/TRBV6-3|TRBD1
ASSYSMTDRNEHTIY
>TRBJ2-3|11|TRBV3-1/TRBV3-2|TRBD2
ASNRGGTDTQY
>TRBJ2-7|10|TRBV20-1|.
SASRGPDEQY
>TRBJ2-3|12|TRBV30|.
AWTVGGPPDTQY
>TRBJ1-1|11|TRBV10-1|.
ASRMGTYTEAF
>TRBJ1-4|12|TRBV6-5|TRBD1
ASSRRQGREKLF
>TRBJ2-3|11|TRBV6-5|.
ASSYSGSYTQY
>TRBJ1-1|16|TRBV11-3|.
ASSLKKNFGTPNTEAF
>TRBJ1-2|17|TRBV27|.
ASSLSGPDSAMANYGYT
>TRBJ1-6|13|TRBV4-1|.
ASSPGSGSDSPLH
>TRBJ2-7|9|TRBV2|TRBD1
ASSGGQWEY
>TRBJ2-3|13|TRBV5-1|TRBD2
ASSSQRGSTDTQY
>TRBJ1-6|13|TRBV6-1|TRBD1
ASSESGTGNSPLH
>TRBJ2-5|10|TRBV12-3/TRBV12-4|.
ASSFEGETQY
>TRBJ1-2|11|TRBV6-5|TRBD1
ASSYRGPSGYT
>TRBJ1-3|10|TRBV30|.
AWRGSGNTIY
>TRBJ1-5|12|TRBV30|TRBD1
AWTGTGGLQPQH
>TRBJ1-5|14|TRBV7-2|.
ASSLVGGGHNQPQH